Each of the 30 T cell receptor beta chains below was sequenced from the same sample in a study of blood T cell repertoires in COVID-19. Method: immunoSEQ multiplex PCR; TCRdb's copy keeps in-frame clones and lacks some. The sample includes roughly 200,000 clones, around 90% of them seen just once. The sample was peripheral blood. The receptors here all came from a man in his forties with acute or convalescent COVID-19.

The CDR3: CASRQTGGWGYTF. The CDR3 bases are TGTGCCAGCAGACAAACAGGGGGCTGGGGCTACACCTTC. This rearrangement joins TRBV28 to TRBJ1-2, with TRBD1 matching 9 bases. Looked up from germline, CDR1 is MDHEN and CDR2 is SYDVKM. Trimming cost V 6 bases and J 8 bases; bases outside gene matches: 7. The CDR3 runs 13 residues.

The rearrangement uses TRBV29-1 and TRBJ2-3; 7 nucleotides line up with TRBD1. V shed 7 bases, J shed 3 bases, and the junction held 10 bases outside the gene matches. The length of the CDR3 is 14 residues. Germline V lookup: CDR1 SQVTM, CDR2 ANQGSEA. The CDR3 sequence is CSAHNRGMTDTQYF. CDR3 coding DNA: TGCAGCGCCCATAACAGGGGAATGACAGATACGCAGTATTTT.

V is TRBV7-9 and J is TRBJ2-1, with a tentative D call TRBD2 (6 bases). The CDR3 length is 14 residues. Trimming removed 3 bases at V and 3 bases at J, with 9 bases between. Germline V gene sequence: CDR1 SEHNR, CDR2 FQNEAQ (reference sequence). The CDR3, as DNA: TGTGCCAGCAGCTTGGCGGGAAGCTACAATGAGCAGTTCTTC. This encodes CASSLAGSYNEQFF.

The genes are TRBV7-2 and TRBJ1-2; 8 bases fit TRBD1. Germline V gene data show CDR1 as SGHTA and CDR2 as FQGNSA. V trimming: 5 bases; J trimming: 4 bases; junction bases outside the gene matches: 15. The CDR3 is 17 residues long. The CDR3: CASSPSRQGPGSYGYTF. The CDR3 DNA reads TGTGCCAGCAGCCCCAGTCGACAGGGGCCGGGGAGCTATGGCTACACCTTC.

This CDR3 is CATSGGLTSGANVLTF. The CDR3 region has the DNA TGCGCCACCTCAGGGGGCTTGACCTCTGGGGCCAACGTCCTGACTTTC. The chain uses TRBV4-1 and TRBJ2-6, with TRBD1 identical over 8 bases. This CDR3 comprises 16 residues. Germline V CDR1 and CDR2: MGHRA, YSYEKL. Trimming cost V 10 bases and J 0 bases; bases outside gene matches: 8.

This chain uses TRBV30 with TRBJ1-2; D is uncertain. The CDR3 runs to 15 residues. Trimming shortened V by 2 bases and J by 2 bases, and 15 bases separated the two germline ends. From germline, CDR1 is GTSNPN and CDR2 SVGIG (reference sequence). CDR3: CAWSQTAGSNYGYTF. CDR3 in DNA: TGTGCCTGGAGTCAAACGGCAGGATCAAACTATGGCTACACCTTC. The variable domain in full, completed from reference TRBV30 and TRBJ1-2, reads SQTIHQWPATLVQPVGSPLSLECTVEGTSNPNLYWYRQAAGRGLQLLFYSVGIGQISSEVPQNLSASRPQDRQFILSSKKLLLSDSGFYLCAWSQTAGSNYGYTFGSGTRLTVV.

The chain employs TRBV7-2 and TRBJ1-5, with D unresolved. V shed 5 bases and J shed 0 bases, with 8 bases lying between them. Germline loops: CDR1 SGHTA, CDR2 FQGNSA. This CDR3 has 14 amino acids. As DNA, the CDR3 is TGTGCCAGCAGCCGGACTTTTAGCAATCAGCCCCAGCATTTT. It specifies CASSRTFSNQPQHF.

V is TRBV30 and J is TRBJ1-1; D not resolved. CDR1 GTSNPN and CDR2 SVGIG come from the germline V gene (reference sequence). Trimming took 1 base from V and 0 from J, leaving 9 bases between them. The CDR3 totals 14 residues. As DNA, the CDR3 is TGTGCCTGGAGTGCGAGTCCGATGAACACTGAAGCTTTCTTT. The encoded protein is CAWSASPMNTEAFF.

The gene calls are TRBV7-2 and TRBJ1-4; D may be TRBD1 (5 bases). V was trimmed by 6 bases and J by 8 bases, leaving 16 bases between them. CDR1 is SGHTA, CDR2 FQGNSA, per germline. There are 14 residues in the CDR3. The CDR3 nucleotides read TGTGCCAGCAGGGGGGGATTGGGGTTCGAAAAACTGTTTTTT. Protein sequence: CASRGGLGFEKLFF.

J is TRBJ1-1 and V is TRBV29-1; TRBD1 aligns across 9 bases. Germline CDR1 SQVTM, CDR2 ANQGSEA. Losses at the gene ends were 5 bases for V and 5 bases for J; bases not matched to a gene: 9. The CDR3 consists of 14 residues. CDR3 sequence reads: CSVPKDRGGTEAFF. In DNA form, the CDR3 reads TGCAGCGTTCCTAAGGACAGGGGTGGGACTGAAGCTTTCTTT.

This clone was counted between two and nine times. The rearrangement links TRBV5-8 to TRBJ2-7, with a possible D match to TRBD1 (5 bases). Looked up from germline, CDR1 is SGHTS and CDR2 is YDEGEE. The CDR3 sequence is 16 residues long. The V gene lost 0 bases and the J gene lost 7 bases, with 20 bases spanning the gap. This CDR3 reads CASSLALGQGDWEQYF. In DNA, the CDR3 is TGTGCCAGCAGCTTGGCCTTGGGTCAGGGTGATTGGGAGCAGTACTTC.

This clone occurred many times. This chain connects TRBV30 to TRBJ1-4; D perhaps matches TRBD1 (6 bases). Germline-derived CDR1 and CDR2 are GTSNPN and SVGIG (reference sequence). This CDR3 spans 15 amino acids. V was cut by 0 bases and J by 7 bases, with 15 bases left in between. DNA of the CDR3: TGTGCCTGGAGTGTAAACAGGGAATGGGGTGAAAAACTGTTTTTT. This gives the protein CAWSVNREWGEKLFF.

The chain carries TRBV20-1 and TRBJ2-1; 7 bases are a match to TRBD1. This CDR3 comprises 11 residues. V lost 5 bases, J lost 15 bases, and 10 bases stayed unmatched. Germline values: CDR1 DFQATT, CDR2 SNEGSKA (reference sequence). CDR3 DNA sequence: TGCAGTGCTTCACAGGGGATTAAGGTGTTCTTC. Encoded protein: CSASQGIKVFF.

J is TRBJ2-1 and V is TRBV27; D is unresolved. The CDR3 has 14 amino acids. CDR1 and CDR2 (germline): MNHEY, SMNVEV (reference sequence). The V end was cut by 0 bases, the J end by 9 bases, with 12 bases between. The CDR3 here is CASSLSTVYGEQFF. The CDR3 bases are TGTGCCAGCAGTTTATCCACAGTGTATGGTGAGCAGTTCTTC.

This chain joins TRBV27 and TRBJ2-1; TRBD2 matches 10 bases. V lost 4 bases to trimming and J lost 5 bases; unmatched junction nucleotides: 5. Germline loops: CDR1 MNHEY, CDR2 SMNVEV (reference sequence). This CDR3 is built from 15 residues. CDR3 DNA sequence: TGTGCCAGCAGTTCCATAGCGGGGGGCCACAATGAGCAGTTCTTC. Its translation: CASSSIAGGHNEQFF.

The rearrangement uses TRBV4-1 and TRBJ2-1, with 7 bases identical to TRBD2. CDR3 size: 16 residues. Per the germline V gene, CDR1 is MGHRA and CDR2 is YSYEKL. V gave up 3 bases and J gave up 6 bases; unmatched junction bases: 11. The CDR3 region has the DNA TGCGCCAGCAGCCAGGACCGGGGGGTTCGAGGCAATGAGCAGTTCTTC. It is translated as CASSQDRGVRGNEQFF.

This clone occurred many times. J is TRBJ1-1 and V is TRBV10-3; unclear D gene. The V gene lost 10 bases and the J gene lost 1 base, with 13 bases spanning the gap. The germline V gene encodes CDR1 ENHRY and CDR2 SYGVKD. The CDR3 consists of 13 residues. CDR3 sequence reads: CATRAYQNTEAFF. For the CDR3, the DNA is TGTGCCACCAGAGCTTATCAGAACACTGAAGCTTTCTTT.

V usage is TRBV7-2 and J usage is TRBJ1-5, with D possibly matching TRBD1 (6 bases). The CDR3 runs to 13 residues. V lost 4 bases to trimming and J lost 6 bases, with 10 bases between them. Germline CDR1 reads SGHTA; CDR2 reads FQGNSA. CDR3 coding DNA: TGTGCCAGCAGCTCTACAGGGAGTCAGCCCCAGCATTTT. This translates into CASSSTGSQPQHF. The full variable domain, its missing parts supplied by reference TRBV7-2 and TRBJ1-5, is GAGVSQSPSNKVTEKGKDVELRCDPISGHTALYWYRQSLGQGLEFLIYFQGNSAPDKSGLPSDRFSAERTGGSVSTLTIQRTQQEDSAVYLCASSSTGSQPQHFGDGTRLSIL.

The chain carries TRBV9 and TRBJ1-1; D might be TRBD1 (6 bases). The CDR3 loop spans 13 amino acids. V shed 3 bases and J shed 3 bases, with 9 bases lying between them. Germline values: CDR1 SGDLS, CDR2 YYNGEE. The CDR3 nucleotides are TGTGCCAGCAGCGCAGGACAGTACACTGAAGCTTTCTTT. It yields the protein CASSAGQYTEAFF.

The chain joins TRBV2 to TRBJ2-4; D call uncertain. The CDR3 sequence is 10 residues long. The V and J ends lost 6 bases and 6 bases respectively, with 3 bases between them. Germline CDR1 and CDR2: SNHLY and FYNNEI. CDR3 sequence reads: CASSLNIQYF. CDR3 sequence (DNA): TGTGCCAGCAGCCTAAACATTCAGTACTTC.

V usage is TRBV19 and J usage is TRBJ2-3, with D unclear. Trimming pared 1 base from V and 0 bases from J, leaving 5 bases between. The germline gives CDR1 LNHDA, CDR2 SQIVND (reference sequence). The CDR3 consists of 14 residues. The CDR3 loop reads CASSIASSTDTQYF. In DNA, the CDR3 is TGTGCCAGTAGTATAGCGTCTAGCACAGATACGCAGTATTTT.

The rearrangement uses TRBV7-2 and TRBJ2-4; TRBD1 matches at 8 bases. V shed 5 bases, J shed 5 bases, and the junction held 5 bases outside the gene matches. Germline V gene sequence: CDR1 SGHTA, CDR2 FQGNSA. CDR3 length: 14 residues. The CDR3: CASSRDRSQNIQYF. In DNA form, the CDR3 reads TGTGCCAGCAGCCGGGACAGGAGTCAAAACATTCAGTACTTC.

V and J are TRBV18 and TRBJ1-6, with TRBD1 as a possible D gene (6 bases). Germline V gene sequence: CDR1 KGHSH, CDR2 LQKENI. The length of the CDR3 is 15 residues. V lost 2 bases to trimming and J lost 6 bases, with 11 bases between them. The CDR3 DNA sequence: TGTGCCAGCTCACCAATACAGGGCGCTAATTCACCCCTCCACTTT. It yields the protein CASSPIQGANSPLHF. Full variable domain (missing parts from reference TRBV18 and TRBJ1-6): NAGVMQNPRHLVRRRGQEARLRCSPMKGHSHVYWYRQLPEEGLKFMVYLQKENIIDESGMPKERFSAEFPKEGPSILRIQQVVRGDSAAYFCASSPIQGANSPLHFGNGTRLTVT.

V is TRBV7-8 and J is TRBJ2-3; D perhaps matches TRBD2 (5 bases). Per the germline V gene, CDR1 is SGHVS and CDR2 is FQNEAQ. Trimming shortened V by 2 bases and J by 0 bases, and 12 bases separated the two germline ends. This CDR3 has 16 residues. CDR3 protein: CASSLRLRTSTDTQYF. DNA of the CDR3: TGTGCCAGCAGCTTACGGCTGAGGACTAGCACAGATACGCAGTATTTT.

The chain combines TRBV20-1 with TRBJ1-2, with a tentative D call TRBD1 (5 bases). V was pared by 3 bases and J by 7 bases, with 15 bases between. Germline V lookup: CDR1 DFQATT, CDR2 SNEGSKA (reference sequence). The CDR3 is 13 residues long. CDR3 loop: CSASLSGIRGYTF. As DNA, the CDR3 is TGCAGTGCTAGTCTCTCAGGGATTCGTGGCTACACCTTC.

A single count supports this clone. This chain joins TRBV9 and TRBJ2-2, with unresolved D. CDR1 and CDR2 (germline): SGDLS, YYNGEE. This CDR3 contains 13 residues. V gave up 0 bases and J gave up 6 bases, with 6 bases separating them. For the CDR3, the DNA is TGTGCCAGCAGCGTAGCCGAGGCCGGGGAGCTGTTTTTT. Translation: CASSVAEAGELFF.

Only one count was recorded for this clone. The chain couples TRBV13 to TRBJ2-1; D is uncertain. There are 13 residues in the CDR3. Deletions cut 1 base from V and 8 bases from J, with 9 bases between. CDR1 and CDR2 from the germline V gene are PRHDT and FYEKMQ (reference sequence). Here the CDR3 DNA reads TGTGCCAGCAGCTTAGCGAGAAACCATGAGCAGTTCTTC. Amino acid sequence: CASSLARNHEQFF. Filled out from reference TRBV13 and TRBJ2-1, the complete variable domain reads AAGVIQSPRHLIKEKRETATLKCYPIPRHDTVYWYQQGPGQDPQFLISFYEKMQSDKGSIPDRFSAQQFSDYHSELNMSSLELGDSALYFCASSLARNHEQFFGPGTRLTVL.

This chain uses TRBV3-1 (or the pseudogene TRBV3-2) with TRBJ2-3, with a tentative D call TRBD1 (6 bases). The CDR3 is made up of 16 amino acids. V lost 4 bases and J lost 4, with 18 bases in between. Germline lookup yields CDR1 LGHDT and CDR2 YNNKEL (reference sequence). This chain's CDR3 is CASSLRTAKWADTQYF. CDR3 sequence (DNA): TGTGCCAGCAGCCTACGGACAGCCAAATGGGCAGATACGCAGTATTTT.

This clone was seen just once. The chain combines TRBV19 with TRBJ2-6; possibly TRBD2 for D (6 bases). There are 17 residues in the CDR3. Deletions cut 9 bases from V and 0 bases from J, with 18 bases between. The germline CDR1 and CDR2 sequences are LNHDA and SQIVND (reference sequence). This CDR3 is CASVGRDLRSGANVLTF. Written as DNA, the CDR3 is TGTGCCAGCGTGGGCCGGGACTTACGCTCTGGGGCCAACGTCCTGACTTTC.

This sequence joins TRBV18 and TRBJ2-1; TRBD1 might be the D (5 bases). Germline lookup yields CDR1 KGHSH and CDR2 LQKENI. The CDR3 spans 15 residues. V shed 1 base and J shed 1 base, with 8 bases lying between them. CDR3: CASSPRRGSYNEQFF. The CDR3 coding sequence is TGTGCCAGCTCACCACGAAGGGGATCCTACAATGAGCAGTTCTTC. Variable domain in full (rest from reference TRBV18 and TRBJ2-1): NAGVMQNPRHLVRRRGQEARLRCSPMKGHSHVYWYRQLPEEGLKFMVYLQKENIIDESGMPKERFSAEFPKEGPSILRIQQVVRGDSAAYFCASSPRRGSYNEQFFGPGTRLTVL.